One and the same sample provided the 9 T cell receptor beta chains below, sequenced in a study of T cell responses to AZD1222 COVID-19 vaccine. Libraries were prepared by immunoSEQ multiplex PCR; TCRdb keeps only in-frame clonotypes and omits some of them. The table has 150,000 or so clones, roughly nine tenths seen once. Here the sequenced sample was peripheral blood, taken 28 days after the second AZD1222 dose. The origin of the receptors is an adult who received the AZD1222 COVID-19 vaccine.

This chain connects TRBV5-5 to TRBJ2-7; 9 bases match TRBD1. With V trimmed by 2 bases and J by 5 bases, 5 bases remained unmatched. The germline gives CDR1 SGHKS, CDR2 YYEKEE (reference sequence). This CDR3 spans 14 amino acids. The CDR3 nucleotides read TGTGCCAGCAGCTTCTACCGACAGGGGGACGAGCAGTACTTC. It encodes CASSFYRQGDEQYF. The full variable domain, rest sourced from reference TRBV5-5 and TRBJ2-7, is DAGVTQSPTHLIKTRGQQVTLRCSPISGHKSVSWYQQVLGQGPQFIFQYYEKEERGRGNFPDRFSARQFPNYSSELNVNALLLGDSALYLCASSFYRQGDEQYFGPGTRLTVT.

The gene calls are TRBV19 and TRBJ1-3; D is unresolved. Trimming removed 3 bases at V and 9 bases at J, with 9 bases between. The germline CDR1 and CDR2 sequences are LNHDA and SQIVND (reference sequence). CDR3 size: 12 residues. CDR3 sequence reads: CASSMGQSTIYF. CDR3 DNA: TGTGCCAGTAGTATGGGCCAATCCACCATATATTTT.

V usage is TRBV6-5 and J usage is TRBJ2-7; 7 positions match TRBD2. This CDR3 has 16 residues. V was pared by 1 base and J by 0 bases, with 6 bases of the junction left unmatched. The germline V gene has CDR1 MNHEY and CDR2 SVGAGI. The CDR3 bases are TGTGCCAGCAGTTACTTTACGGGGGGAAGCTCCTACGAGCAGTACTTC. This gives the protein CASSYFTGGSSYEQYF.

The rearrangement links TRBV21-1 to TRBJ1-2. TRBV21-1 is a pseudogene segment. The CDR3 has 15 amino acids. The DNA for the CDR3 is TGTGCCAGCAGCAAAGTGACGGGGGCTGGCTATGGCTACACCTTC. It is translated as CASSKVTGAGYGYTF.

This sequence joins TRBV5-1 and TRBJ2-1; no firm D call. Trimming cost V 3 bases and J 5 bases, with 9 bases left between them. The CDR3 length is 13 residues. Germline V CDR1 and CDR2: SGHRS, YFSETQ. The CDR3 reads CASSYRADNEQFF. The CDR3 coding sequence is TGCGCCAGCAGCTATAGGGCGGACAATGAGCAGTTCTTC. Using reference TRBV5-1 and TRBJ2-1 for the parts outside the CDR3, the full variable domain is KAGVTQTPRYLIKTRGQQVTLSCSPISGHRSVSWYQQTPGQGLQFLFEYFSETQRNKGNFPGRFSGRQFSNSRSEMNVSTLELGDSALYLCASSYRADNEQFFGPGTRLTVL.

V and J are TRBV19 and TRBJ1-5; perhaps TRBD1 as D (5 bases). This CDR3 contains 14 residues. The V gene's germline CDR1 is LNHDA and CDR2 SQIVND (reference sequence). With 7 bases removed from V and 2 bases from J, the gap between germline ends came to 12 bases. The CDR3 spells CASITGAGNQPQHF. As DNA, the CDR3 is TGTGCCAGTATTACTGGGGCAGGCAATCAGCCCCAGCATTTT. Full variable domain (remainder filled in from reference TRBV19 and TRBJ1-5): DGGITQSPKYLFRKEGQNVTLSCEQNLNHDAMYWYRQDPGQGLRLIYYSQIVNDFQKGDIAEGYSVSREKKESFPLTVTSAQKNPTAFYLCASITGAGNQPQHFGDGTRLSIL.

The CDR3 loop is CASSLLTRGGDYEQYF. CDR3 coding DNA: TGTGCCAGCAGTCTGCTAACACGTGGGGGAGACTACGAGCAGTACTTC. This sequence joins TRBV6-2 or TRBV6-3 and TRBJ2-7; D may be TRBD1 or TRBD2 (5 bases each). Trimming left V 5 bases short and J 3 bases short, with 20 bases between. From germline, CDR1 is MNHEY and CDR2 SVGEGT. CDR3 length equals 16 residues.

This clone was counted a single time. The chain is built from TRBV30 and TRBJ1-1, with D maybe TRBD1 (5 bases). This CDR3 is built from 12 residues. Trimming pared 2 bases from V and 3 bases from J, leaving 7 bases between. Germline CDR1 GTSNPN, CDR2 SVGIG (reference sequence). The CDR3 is CAWSMGDTEAFF. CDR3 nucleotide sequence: TGTGCCTGGAGTATGGGGGACACTGAAGCTTTCTTT.

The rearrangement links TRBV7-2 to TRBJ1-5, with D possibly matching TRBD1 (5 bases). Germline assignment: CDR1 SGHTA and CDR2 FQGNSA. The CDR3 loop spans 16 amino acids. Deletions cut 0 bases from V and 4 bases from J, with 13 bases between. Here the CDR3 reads CASSLALGVWNQPQHF. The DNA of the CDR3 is TGTGCCAGCAGCTTAGCGCTGGGGGTTTGGAATCAGCCCCAGCATTTT.